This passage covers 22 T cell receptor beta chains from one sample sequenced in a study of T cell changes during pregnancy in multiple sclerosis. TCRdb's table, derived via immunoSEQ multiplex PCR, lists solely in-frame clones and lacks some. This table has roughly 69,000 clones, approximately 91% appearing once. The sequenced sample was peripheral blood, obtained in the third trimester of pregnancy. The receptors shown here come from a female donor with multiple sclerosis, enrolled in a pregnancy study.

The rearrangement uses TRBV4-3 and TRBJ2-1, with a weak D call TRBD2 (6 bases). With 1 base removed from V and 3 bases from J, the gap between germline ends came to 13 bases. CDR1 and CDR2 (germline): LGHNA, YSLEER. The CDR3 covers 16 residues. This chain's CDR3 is CASSQARGWNYNEQFF. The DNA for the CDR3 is TGCGCCAGCAGCCAAGCCCGGGGGTGGAACTACAATGAGCAGTTCTTC.

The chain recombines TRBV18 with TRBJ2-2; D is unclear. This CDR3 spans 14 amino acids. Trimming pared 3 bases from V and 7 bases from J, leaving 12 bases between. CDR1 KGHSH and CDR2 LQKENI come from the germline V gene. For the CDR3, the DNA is TGTGCCAGCTCACCCCCGAATCACGGCGGGGAGCTGTTTTTT. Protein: CASSPPNHGGELFF.

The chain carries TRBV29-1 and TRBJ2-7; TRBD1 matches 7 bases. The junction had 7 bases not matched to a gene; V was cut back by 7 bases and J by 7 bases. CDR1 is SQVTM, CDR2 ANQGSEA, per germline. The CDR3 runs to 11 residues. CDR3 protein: CSADDRVEQYF. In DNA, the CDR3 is TGCAGCGCAGACGACAGGGTTGAGCAGTACTTC.

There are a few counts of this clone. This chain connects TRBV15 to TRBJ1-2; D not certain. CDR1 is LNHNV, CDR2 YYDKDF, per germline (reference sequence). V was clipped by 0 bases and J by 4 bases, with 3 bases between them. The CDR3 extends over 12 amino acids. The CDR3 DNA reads TGTGCCACCAGCAGAGACGGCTATGGCTACACCTTC. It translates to CATSRDGYGYTF.

The CDR3 sequence: CASSLTGSYGYTF. The CDR3 nucleotides are TGTGCCAGCAGCCTCACAGGGAGCTATGGCTACACCTTC. This chain joins TRBV2 and TRBJ1-2, with D tentatively TRBD1 (6 bases). V shed 6 bases and J shed 4 bases, with 12 bases lying between them. CDR1 is SNHLY, CDR2 FYNNEI, per germline. CDR3 length equals 13 residues.

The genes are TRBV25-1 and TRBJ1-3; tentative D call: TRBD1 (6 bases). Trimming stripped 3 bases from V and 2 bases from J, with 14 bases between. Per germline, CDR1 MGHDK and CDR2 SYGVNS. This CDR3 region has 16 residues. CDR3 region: CASSDGDMRTGNTIYF. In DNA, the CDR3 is TGTGCCAGCAGTGATGGGGACATGCGGACTGGAAACACCATATATTTT.

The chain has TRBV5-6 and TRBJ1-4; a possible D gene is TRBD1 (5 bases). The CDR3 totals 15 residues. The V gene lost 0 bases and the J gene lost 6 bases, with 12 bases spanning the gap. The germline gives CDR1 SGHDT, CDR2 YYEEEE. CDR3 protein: CASSLAGGSDEKLFF. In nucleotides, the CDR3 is TGTGCCAGCAGCTTGGCCGGGGGGTCCGATGAAAAACTGTTTTTT. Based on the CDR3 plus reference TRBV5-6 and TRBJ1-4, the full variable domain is DAGVTQSPTHLIKTRGQQVTLRCSPKSGHDTVSWYQQALGQGPQFIFQYYEEEERQRGNFPDRFSGHQFPNYSSELNVNALLLGDSALYLCASSLAGGSDEKLFFGSGTQLSVL.

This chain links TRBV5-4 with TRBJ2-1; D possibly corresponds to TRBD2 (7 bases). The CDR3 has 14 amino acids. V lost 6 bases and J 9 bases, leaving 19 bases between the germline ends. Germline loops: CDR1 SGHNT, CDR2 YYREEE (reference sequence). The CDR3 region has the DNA TGTGCCAGCACCCCACGTGCGGGGGCAGGTGAGCAGTTCTTC. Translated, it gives CASTPRAGAGEQFF.

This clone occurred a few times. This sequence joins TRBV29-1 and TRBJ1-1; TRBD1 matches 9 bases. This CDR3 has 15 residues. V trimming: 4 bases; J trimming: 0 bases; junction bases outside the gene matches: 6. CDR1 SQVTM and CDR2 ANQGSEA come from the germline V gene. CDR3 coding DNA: TGCAGCGTTGCCCCGGGACAGGGAATGAACACTGAAGCTTTCTTT. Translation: CSVAPGQGMNTEAFF.

CDR3 loop: CASSGDRVETEAFF. The CDR3 nucleotides read TGCGCCAGCAGCGGGGACAGGGTAGAGACTGAAGCTTTCTTT. The V and J genes are TRBV5-1 and TRBJ1-1; 9 nucleotides agree with TRBD1. Germline V gene sequence: CDR1 SGHRS, CDR2 YFSETQ. The CDR3 is 14 residues long. The V and J ends lost 4 bases and 5 bases, in that order; junction bases with no gene match: 6.

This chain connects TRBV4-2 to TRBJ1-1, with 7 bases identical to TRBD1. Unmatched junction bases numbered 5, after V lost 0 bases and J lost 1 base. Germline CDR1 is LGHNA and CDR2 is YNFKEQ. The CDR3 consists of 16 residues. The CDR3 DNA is TGTGCCAGCAGCCAAGAGGCGGACAGGAGGAACACTGAAGCTTTCTTT. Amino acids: CASSQEADRRNTEAFF.

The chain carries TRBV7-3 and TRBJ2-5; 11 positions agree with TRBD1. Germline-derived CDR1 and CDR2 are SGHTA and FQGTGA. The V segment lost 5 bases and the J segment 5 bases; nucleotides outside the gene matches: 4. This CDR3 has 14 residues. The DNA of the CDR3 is TGTGCCAGCAGCCGGACAGGGGGCCGGGAGACCCAGTACTTC. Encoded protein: CASSRTGGRETQYF.

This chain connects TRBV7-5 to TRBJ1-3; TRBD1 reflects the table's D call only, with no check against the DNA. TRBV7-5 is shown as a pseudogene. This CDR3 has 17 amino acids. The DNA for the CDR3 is TGTGCCAGCCACGAACCCCGGGACAGCCCCTCTGGAAACACCATATATTTT. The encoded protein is CASHEPRDSPSGNTIYF.

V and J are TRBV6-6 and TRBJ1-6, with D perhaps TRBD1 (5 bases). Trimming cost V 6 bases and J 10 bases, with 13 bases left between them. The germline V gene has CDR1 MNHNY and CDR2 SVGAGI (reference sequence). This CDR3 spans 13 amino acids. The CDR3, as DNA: TGTGCCAGCAGCCGCGGGACTCAATCACCCCTCCACTTT. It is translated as CASSRGTQSPLHF.

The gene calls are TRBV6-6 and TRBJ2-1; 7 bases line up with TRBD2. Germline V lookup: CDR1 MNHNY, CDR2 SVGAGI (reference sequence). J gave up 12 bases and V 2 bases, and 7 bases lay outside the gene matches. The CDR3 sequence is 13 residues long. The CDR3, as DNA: TGTGCCAGCAGTTACGTGTCTAGCGGACCGCAGTTCTTC. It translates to CASSYVSSGPQFF.

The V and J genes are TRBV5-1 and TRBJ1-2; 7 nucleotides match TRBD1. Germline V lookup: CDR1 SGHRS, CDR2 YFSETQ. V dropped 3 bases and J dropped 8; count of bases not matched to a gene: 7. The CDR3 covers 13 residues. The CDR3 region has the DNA TGCGCCAGCAGCTCCCACAGGGGCGACGGCTACACCTTC. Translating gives CASSSHRGDGYTF.

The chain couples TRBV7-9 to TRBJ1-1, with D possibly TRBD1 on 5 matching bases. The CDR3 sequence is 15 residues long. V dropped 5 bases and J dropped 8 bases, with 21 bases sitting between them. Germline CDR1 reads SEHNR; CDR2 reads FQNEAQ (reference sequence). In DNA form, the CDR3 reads TGTGCCAGCAGCCCCATAAAGGCGAACCGACAGGAAGCTTTCTTT. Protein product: CASSPIKANRQEAFF.

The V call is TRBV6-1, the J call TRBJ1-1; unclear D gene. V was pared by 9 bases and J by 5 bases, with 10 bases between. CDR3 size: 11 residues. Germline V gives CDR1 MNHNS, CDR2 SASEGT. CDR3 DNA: TGTGCCAGTCCCACTAATACTGAAGCTTTCTTT. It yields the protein CASPTNTEAFF.

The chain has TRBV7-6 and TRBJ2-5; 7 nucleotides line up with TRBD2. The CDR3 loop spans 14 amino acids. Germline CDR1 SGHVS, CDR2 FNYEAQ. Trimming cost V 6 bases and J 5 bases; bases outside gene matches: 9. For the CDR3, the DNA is TGTGCCAGCAGTGTGGGGGAAGCGGGGGAGACCCAGTACTTC. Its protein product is CASSVGEAGETQYF.

CDR3 loop: CASSWGVAGNTEAFF. The CDR3 coding sequence is TGCGCCAGCAGCTGGGGGGTTGCCGGGAACACTGAAGCTTTCTTT. The chain has TRBV5-1 and TRBJ1-1; maybe TRBD1 (5 bases). V lost 3 bases and J 1 base, leaving 13 bases between the germline ends. The V gene's germline CDR1 is SGHRS and CDR2 YFSETQ. This CDR3 is built from 15 residues.

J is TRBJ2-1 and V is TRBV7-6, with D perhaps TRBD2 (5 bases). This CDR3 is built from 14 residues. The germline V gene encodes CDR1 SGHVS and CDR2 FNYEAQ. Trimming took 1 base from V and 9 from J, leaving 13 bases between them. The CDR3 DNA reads TGTGCCAGCAGCTTAGGGAGGAGAGACCCTGAGCAGTTCTTC. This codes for CASSLGRRDPEQFF.

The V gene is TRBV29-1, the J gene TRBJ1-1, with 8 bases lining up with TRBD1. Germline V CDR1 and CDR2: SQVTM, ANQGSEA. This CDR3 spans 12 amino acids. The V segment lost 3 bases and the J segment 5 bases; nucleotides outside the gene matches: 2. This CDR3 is CSVDQGATEAFF. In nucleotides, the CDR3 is TGCAGCGTTGACCAGGGGGCGACTGAAGCTTTCTTT.